Below are 30 T cell receptor beta chains sequenced from a single sample in a study of T cells after yellow fever vaccination. TCRdb re-called the 5' RACE reads through MiXCR, storing one row per CDR3 protein. Found here are 400,000 to 650,000 distinct CDR3 sequences, roughly 22% of them singletons; the top ten hold approximately 16%. Here the sequenced sample was PBMCs, taken approximately 20 days after the first yellow fever vaccination. The receptors were gathered from a man younger than 30 who received the YFV17D yellow fever vaccine.

This chain joins TRBV3-1 and TRBJ2-2, with TRBD2 matching 7 bases. V lost 0 bases, J lost 1 base, and 14 bases stayed unmatched. Germline V CDR1 and CDR2: LGHDT, YNNKEL (reference sequence). The length of the CDR3 is 20 residues. The CDR3 nucleotides read TGTGCCAGCAGCCAAGACCCGACGGGACTACGAAGAAAGAACACCGGGGAGCTGTTTTTT. It specifies CASSQDPTGLRRKNTGELFF. Combining the CDR3 with reference TRBV3-1 and TRBJ2-2 gives the whole variable domain DTAVSQTPKYLVTQMGNDKSIKCEQNLGHDTMYWYKQDSKKFLKIMFSYNNKELIINETVPNRFSPKSPDKAHLNLHINSLELGDSAVYFCASSQDPTGLRRKNTGELFFGEGSRLTVL.

The J gene is TRBJ2-2, the V gene TRBV9, with TRBD2 as a possible D gene (5 bases). V lost 4 bases and J 7 bases, leaving 14 bases between the germline ends. CDR3 size: 14 residues. Germline V CDR1 and CDR2: SGDLS, YYNGEE. The DNA of the CDR3 is TGTGCCAGCAGCCCCAGAGCCGGGGTCGGGGAGCTGTTTTTT. It is translated as CASSPRAGVGELFF.

This chain connects TRBV20-1 to TRBJ2-1; 10 bases line up with TRBD1. Unmatched junction bases numbered 9, after V lost 4 bases and J lost 9 bases. Per the germline V gene, CDR1 is DFQATT and CDR2 is SNEGSKA (reference sequence). The CDR3 is 14 amino acids. Here the CDR3 reads CSAIDRGRKVEQFF. CDR3 nucleotides: TGCAGTGCTATTGACAGGGGGCGTAAAGTTGAGCAGTTCTTC.

The chain joins TRBV7-3 to TRBJ2-2; D remains ambiguous. Germline V gives CDR1 SGHTA, CDR2 FQGTGA. The V end lost 8 bases, the J end lost 4 bases, and 14 bases lay between the germline ends. This CDR3 has 14 residues. The DNA of the CDR3 is TGTGCCAGCCGCGGTGGCGACACCACCGGGGAGCTGTTTTTT. Encoded protein: CASRGGDTTGELFF.

DNA for the CDR3: TGCGCCAGCAGCCAGACAGGGCTGCTTAGCTATGGCTACACCTTC. Its protein is CASSQTGLLSYGYTF. The chain joins TRBV5-1 to TRBJ1-2, with 7 bases lining up with TRBD1. V was pared by 4 bases and J by 4 bases, with 10 bases of the junction left unmatched. Germline CDR1 SGHRS, CDR2 YFSETQ. The CDR3 sequence is 15 residues long. The variable domain in full, with the rest retrieved from reference TRBV5-1 and TRBJ1-2, is KAGVTQTPRYLIKTRGQQVTLSCSPISGHRSVSWYQQTPGQGLQFLFEYFSETQRNKGNFPGRFSGRQFSNSRSEMNVSTLELGDSALYLCASSQTGLLSYGYTFGSGTRLTVV.

This clonotype qualifies as large. This chain joins TRBV12-3 or TRBV12-4 and TRBJ2-3, with D perhaps matching TRBD2 (6 bases). Trimming removed 3 bases from V and 6 bases from J, with 13 bases in between. The CDR3 has 14 residues. The CDR3 here is CASSLGGVGDTQYF. The CDR3 DNA reads as TGTGCCAGCAGTTTGGGCGGGGTAGGGGATACGCAGTATTTT.

This clonotype was observed a handful of times. The chain has TRBV4-1 and TRBJ1-6; tentative D call: TRBD1 (6 bases). V dropped 1 base and J dropped 0 bases, with 10 bases sitting between them. Germline-derived CDR1 and CDR2 are MGHRA and YSYEKL. The CDR3 has 17 amino acids. CDR3 DNA sequence: TGCGCCAGCAGCCAAGCAGGGGAGAGCTCCTATAATTCACCCCTCCACTTT. The encoded protein is CASSQAGESSYNSPLHF.

This clonotype appeared a few times. This chain connects TRBV6-5 to TRBJ2-5, with D maybe TRBD2 (5 bases). This CDR3 is 13 amino acids long. V was cut by 5 bases and J by 0 bases, with 7 bases left in between. CDR1 and CDR2 from the germline V gene are MNHEY and SVGAGI. The CDR3 loop reads CASSHGNQETQYF. The CDR3, as DNA: TGTGCCAGCAGTCACGGGAACCAAGAGACCCAGTACTTC.

This clonotype came up many times. The rearrangement joins TRBV12-3 or TRBV12-4 to TRBJ1-2, with D possibly TRBD1 on 6 matching bases. The V and J ends lost 5 bases and 8 bases respectively, with 18 bases between them. This CDR3 is 14 amino acids long. CDR3 bases: TGTGCCAGCAGTCCGGGGGGTTCCGGGGGCGGCTACACCTTC. This translates into CASSPGGSGGGYTF.

The chain recombines TRBV12-3 or TRBV12-4 with TRBJ2-7, with a tentative D call TRBD1 (7 bases). Trimming left V 5 bases short and J 2 bases short, with 16 bases between. The CDR3 is 15 residues long. Here the CDR3 reads CASSARLGGPYEQYV. In DNA form, the CDR3 reads TGTGCCAGCAGTGCCCGACTAGGGGGCCCCTACGAGCAGTACGTC.

In nucleotides, the CDR3 is TGTGCCAGCAGCGCCGACAGGGTGGTCACTGAAGCTTTCTTT. Its protein is CASSADRVVTEAFF. The V and J genes are TRBV5-6 and TRBJ1-1, with 7 bases that match TRBD1. This CDR3 has 14 amino acids. Per the germline V gene, CDR1 is SGHDT and CDR2 is YYEEEE. Trimming at V came to 4 bases and at J to 4 bases, leaving 7 bases not matched to a gene. Full variable domain (missing parts from reference TRBV5-6 and TRBJ1-1): DAGVTQSPTHLIKTRGQQVTLRCSPKSGHDTVSWYQQALGQGPQFIFQYYEEEERQRGNFPDRFSGHQFPNYSSELNVNALLLGDSALYLCASSADRVVTEAFFGQGTRLTVV.

V usage is TRBV20-1 and J usage is TRBJ2-7, with D perhaps matching TRBD2 (5 bases). This CDR3 region has 15 residues. The V gene's germline CDR1 is DFQATT and CDR2 SNEGSKA (reference sequence). V lost 6 bases and J 5 bases, leaving 23 bases between the germline ends. Here the CDR3 reads CSAQVGGPKVHEQYF. DNA of the CDR3: TGCAGTGCCCAGGTAGGAGGCCCCAAGGTCCACGAGCAGTACTTC.

This clonotype has just a few counts. The chain combines TRBV28 with TRBJ1-3; D is possibly TRBD1 (5 bases). Deletions cut 2 bases from V and 3 bases from J, with 11 bases between. Germline V gives CDR1 MDHEN, CDR2 SYDVKM. This CDR3 comprises 15 residues. The CDR3 sequence: CASSLPQGRGNTIYF. In nucleotides, the CDR3 is TGTGCCAGCAGTTTACCGCAGGGTCGTGGAAACACCATATATTTT.

The genes are TRBV9 and TRBJ1-1; D is uncertain. V dropped 0 bases and J dropped 1 base, with 10 bases sitting between them. Germline V gene lookup returns CDR1 SGDLS and CDR2 YYNGEE. The CDR3 loop spans 15 amino acids. The CDR3 sequence is CASSVDPSTNTEAFF. The CDR3 nucleotides are TGTGCCAGCAGCGTAGACCCTTCCACGAACACTGAAGCTTTCTTT.

The chain employs TRBV7-8 and TRBJ2-5; 8 bases map to TRBD1. The V and J ends lost 3 bases and 5 bases, in that order; junction bases with no gene match: 11. The germline V gene encodes CDR1 SGHVS and CDR2 FQNEAQ. This CDR3 is built from 16 residues. CDR3: CASSFNPQGASETQYF. In DNA, the CDR3 is TGTGCCAGCAGCTTCAATCCCCAGGGGGCTAGTGAGACCCAGTACTTC.

The V gene is TRBV5-1, the J gene TRBJ2-1, with 13 bases lining up with TRBD2. This CDR3 spans 15 amino acids. Looked up from germline, CDR1 is SGHRS and CDR2 is YFSETQ. J gave up 7 bases and V 4 bases, and 5 bases lay outside the gene matches. CDR3 region: CASSHLTSGGNEQFF. The DNA of the CDR3 is TGCGCCAGCAGCCACCTGACTAGCGGGGGGAATGAGCAGTTCTTC. The variable domain in full, completed from reference TRBV5-1 and TRBJ2-1, reads KAGVTQTPRYLIKTRGQQVTLSCSPISGHRSVSWYQQTPGQGLQFLFEYFSETQRNKGNFPGRFSGRQFSNSRSEMNVSTLELGDSALYLCASSHLTSGGNEQFFGPGTRLTVL.

In its sample, this clonotype was seen a few times. The V gene is TRBV5-6, the J gene TRBJ2-7; TRBD1 is a possible D gene (6 bases). Trimming pared 0 bases from V and 5 bases from J, leaving 12 bases between. This CDR3 region has 14 residues. Germline CDR1 is SGHDT and CDR2 is YYEEEE. CDR3 sequence: CASSLGFRDNEQYF. CDR3 nucleotides: TGTGCCAGCAGCTTGGGGTTCAGGGACAACGAGCAGTACTTC.

The chain links TRBV20-1 to TRBJ2-3, with TRBD2 matching over 10 bases. Germline V lookup: CDR1 DFQATT, CDR2 SNEGSKA (reference sequence). The V segment lost 6 bases and the J segment 2 bases; nucleotides outside the gene matches: 8. CDR3 length equals 15 residues. This chain's CDR3 is CSAPRLAGSTDTQYF. The DNA of the CDR3 is TGCAGTGCCCCTAGACTAGCGGGTTCCACAGATACGCAGTATTTT.

This clonotype was detected only a few times. The CDR3 DNA is TGTGCCAGCAGTAGTAGTCTAGCGGGCCATTCCTACGAGCAGTACTTC. Amino acid sequence: CASSSSLAGHSYEQYF. J is TRBJ2-7 and V is TRBV27, with 8 bases fitting TRBD2. The CDR3 runs to 16 residues. The germline gives CDR1 MNHEY, CDR2 SMNVEV (reference sequence). The junction had 10 bases not matched to a gene; V was cut back by 5 bases and J by 1 base.

CDR3 nucleotides: TGCAGTGCTAGAAGGGACAGGGCAACAGATACGCAGTATTTT. Protein product: CSARRDRATDTQYF. The chain uses TRBV20-1 and TRBJ2-3; 9 nucleotides align to TRBD1. This CDR3 is 14 amino acids long. Germline assignment: CDR1 DFQATT and CDR2 SNEGSKA (reference sequence). Trimming cost V 2 bases and J 3 bases; bases outside gene matches: 3.

The genes are TRBV5-1 and TRBJ1-4; D might be TRBD1 (5 bases). The germline gives CDR1 SGHRS, CDR2 YFSETQ. The CDR3 has 14 residues. The V and J ends lost 5 bases and 5 bases respectively, with 13 bases between them. The CDR3 DNA is TGCGCCAGCAGGGCCGGGACTGCGAATGAAAAACTGTTTTTT. Protein product: CASRAGTANEKLFF.

The chain employs TRBV6-2 or TRBV6-3 and TRBJ1-1; D is perhaps TRBD1 (6 bases). This CDR3 has 17 residues. CDR1 MNHEY and CDR2 SVGEGT come from the germline V gene. V dropped 7 bases and J dropped 1 base, with 22 bases sitting between them. CDR3 sequence: CASNPGHDRNWNTEAFF. DNA for the CDR3: TGTGCCAGCAATCCCGGCCATGACAGGAATTGGAACACTGAAGCTTTCTTT.

V usage is TRBV10-2 and J usage is TRBJ1-5; D is perhaps TRBD1 (6 bases). V lost 4 bases to trimming and J lost 3 bases, with 10 bases between them. CDR3 size: 14 residues. Germline V gives CDR1 WSHSY, CDR2 SAAADI. The CDR3 loop reads CASSGGDNNQPQHF. CDR3 sequence (DNA): TGCGCCAGCAGTGGGGGGGACAACAATCAGCCCCAGCATTTT.

This clonotype has a handful of counts. The rearrangement links TRBV30 to TRBJ1-1; 8 positions match TRBD1. CDR1 GTSNPN and CDR2 SVGIG come from the germline V gene (reference sequence). CDR3 length: 14 amino acids. V was pared by 6 bases and J by 3 bases, with 9 bases of the junction left unmatched. DNA for the CDR3: TGTGCCTGTACAGGGGGTTCGTCGTACACTGAAGCTTTCTTT. Translated: CACTGGSSYTEAFF.

This chain uses TRBV19 with TRBJ1-6; no clear D gene. The CDR3 is 14 residues long. The V end was cut by 3 bases, the J end by 1 base, with 4 bases between. The germline V gene has CDR1 LNHDA and CDR2 SQIVND (reference sequence). CDR3 residues: CASSMDSYNSPLHF. DNA of the CDR3: TGTGCCAGTAGTATGGATTCCTATAATTCACCCCTCCACTTT. Using reference TRBV19 and TRBJ1-6 for the parts outside the CDR3, the full variable domain is DGGITQSPKYLFRKEGQNVTLSCEQNLNHDAMYWYRQDPGQGLRLIYYSQIVNDFQKGDIAEGYSVSREKKESFPLTVTSAQKNPTAFYLCASSMDSYNSPLHFGNGTRLTVT.

This rearrangement joins TRBV6-2 or TRBV6-3 to TRBJ1-1; maybe TRBD1 (5 bases). Germline-derived CDR1 and CDR2 are MNHEY and SVGEGT. CDR3 size: 15 residues. V was trimmed by 7 bases and J by 3 bases, leaving 18 bases between them. The CDR3: CASTPGTLKDTEAFF. The CDR3 nucleotides read TGTGCCAGCACCCCAGGGACGCTTAAAGACACTGAAGCTTTCTTT.

This chain joins TRBV7-2 and TRBJ2-1; perhaps TRBD2 as D (6 bases). This CDR3 region has 14 residues. Trimming cost V 4 bases and J 6 bases, with 13 bases left between them. Germline V gives CDR1 SGHTA, CDR2 FQGNSA. The CDR3 protein is CASSSPGLSNEQFF. Here the CDR3 DNA reads TGTGCCAGCAGCTCACCGGGACTGAGCAATGAGCAGTTCTTC.

The chain uses TRBV29-1 and TRBJ2-2; D is ambiguous. CDR3 length: 12 residues. Between the trimmed V and J ends, which lost 3 bases and 1 base, there was a span of 3 bases. In germline, CDR1 is SQVTM, CDR2 ANQGSEA. The DNA for the CDR3 is TGCAGCGTTGACGAGAACACCGGGGAGCTGTTTTTT. It yields the protein CSVDENTGELFF.

The V and J genes are TRBV11-2 and TRBJ2-2; D remains ambiguous. Trimming stripped 5 bases from V and 4 bases from J, with 17 bases between. Per germline, CDR1 SGHAT and CDR2 FQNNGV. The CDR3 is 16 amino acids. Here the CDR3 reads CASSQKMYSSTGELFF. The CDR3 nucleotides read TGTGCCAGCAGCCAAAAGATGTACAGCTCCACCGGGGAGCTGTTTTTT.

There are a few counts of this clonotype. The chain joins TRBV12-3 or TRBV12-4 to TRBJ1-5; possibly TRBD1 for D (5 bases). Trimming took off 5 bases at V and 11 bases at J, with 16 bases between the two ends. The CDR3 is 13 amino acids. CDR3 sequence (DNA): TGTGCCAGCAGTCCGTCTGGGGGAGAAGCCCAGCATTTT. As protein: CASSPSGGEAQHF.